This TCR beta chain was identified in a study of cytomegalovirus exposure and HLA in healthy donors. In the study overall: HLA-typed donors were the source of about 81 million unique TCRs held in an early data release. Broader study findings: An assumption of roughly uniform sequencing depth across donors underlay the presence/absence analyses. As a later analysis showed, a missense DCLRE1C variant was linked to trimming of TCR beta V- and J-genes.

Points on this clone: Its antigen is still unknown. Other DNA sequences in the same sample also yield this CDR3.

In germline, CDR1 is LNHNV, CDR2 YYDKDF (reference sequence). Losses at the gene ends were 5 bases for V and 2 bases for J; bases not matched to a gene: 6. The length of the CDR3 is 15 residues. PCR involved 60 Vbeta and 13 Jbeta primers. Sequencing was performed with immunoSEQ multiplex PCR; in TCRdb, only in-frame clones are kept and a portion is missing. The table for this sample gives roughly 200,000 clones. This chain uses TRBV15 with TRBJ2-3, with TRBD1 matching over 8 bases. This receptor was obtained from a girl aged 2 to 9 in good health and CMV-seropositive. Sequenced: PBMCs. The CDR3 DNA reads as TGTGCCACCAGCTGGACAGGGTCCATCACAGATACGCAGTATTTT. It codes for CATSWTGSITDTQYF. The full variable domain, completed using reference TRBV15 and TRBJ2-3, is DAMVIQNPRYQVTQFGKPVTLSCSQTLNHNVMYWYQQKSSQAPKLLFHYYDKDFNNEADTPDNFQSRRPNTSFCFLDIRSPGLGDTAMYLCATSWTGSITDTQYFGPGTRLTVL.